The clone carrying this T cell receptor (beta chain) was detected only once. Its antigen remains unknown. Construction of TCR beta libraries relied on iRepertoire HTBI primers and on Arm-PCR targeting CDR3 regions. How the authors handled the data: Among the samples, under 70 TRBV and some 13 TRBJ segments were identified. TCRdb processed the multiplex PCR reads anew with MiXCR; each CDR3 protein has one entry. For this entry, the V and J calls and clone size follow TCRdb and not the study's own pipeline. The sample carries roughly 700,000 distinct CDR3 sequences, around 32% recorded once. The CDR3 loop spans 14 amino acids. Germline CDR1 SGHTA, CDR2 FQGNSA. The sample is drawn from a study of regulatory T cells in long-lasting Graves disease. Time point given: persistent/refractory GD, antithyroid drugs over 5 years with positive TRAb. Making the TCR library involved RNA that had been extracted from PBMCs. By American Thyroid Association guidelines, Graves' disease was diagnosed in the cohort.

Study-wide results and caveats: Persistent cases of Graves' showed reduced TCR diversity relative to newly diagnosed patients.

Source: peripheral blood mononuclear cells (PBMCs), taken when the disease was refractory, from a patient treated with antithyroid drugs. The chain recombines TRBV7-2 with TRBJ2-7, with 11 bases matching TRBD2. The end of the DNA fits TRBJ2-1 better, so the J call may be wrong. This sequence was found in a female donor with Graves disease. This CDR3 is CASSRTSGSHEQFF. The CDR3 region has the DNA TGTGCCAGCAGCCGTACTAGCGGGAGTCACGAGCAGTTCTTC.